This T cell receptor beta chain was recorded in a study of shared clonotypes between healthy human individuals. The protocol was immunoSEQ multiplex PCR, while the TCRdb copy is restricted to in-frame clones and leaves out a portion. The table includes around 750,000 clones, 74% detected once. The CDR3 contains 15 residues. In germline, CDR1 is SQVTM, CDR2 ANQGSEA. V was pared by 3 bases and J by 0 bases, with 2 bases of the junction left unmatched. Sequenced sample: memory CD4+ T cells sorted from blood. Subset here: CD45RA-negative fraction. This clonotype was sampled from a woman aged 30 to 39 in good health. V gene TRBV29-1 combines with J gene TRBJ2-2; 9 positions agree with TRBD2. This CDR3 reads CSVEAGGPNTGELFF. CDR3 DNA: TGCAGCGTTGAGGCGGGAGGGCCGAACACCGGGGAGCTGTTTTTT.